This T cell receptor (beta chain) was identified in a study of cytomegalovirus exposure and HLA in healthy donors (dated by TCRdb to about 2017). About the study as a whole: An earlier analysis of some 600 of the donors reported 276 Gb of sequence data and around 110 million unique TCR beta sequences obtained from about 170 million T cells. Roughly 310 gigabases of sequencing data and approximately 93 million unique TCR sequences were included in an early release covering about 700 HLA-typed donors. Among the approximately 430 genotyped donors, under 90% belonged to the genetic ancestry cluster associated with self-reported Caucasian donors. The study aimed to test whether cataloging public T cell receptors could reveal signatures of past pathogen exposure. The study profiled the T cell repertoires of hundreds of subjects by immunosequencing and related them to cytomegalovirus serostatus. Besides the first cohort of 666 subjects, a separate validation cohort made up of over a hundred different subjects was used. The study combined high-throughput TCR immunosequencing, statistical association of individual TCRs with disease status, and machine learning to predict cytomegalovirus infection status. A later analysis re-analyzed previously published TCR beta repertoires from 550 to 700 donors and added high-resolution HLA genotyping to study TCR occurrence patterns. Rather than drawing on any new phenotypic data, the later analysis identified candidate immune exposures from TCR beta sequences and the way those sequences occurred across donors. In an earlier analysis of about 590 of the donors, high-throughput TCR beta sequencing was used to judge whether each TCR beta V gene segment behaved as functional or pseudogenic. Donor age, sex, ethnicity and CMV serostatus were collected together with the repertoire data. A later genetic analysis used genome-wide SNP genotypes for about 60% of the 666 donors, treating that subset as a discovery cohort. All discovery cohort repertoires had been generated using a single sequencing platform. HLA typing included class I and class II loci at four-digit resolution. The number of donors typed differed by locus, with about 629-640 for A, B, C, DRB1 and DQB1, roughly 520 for DQA1, 606 for DPA1, and over 400 for DPB1. Roughly five DR-DQ haplotypes were handled as single units for association and clustering, since linkage in the cohort was strong. Across roughly 420 genotyped donors of the cohort, an average of about 240,000 unique TCR beta nucleotide sequences per donor were sequenced, and roughly 20% of those sequences were non-productive.

The cohort was made up of about 610 healthy bone marrow donors. All cohort members were sampled while nominally healthy, although unrecorded immune exposures were likely present. The donor was CMV seronegative and was included in the group of a few hundred seronegative cohort members. A peripheral blood sample was collected from each donor, and TCR beta sequencing was performed on peripheral blood mononuclear cells. Genomic DNA extraction from the blood cell samples was performed with the Qiagen DNeasy Blood Extraction Kit. To prepare the library, the immunoSEQ multiplex PCR assay was applied. The multiplex PCR relied on a mix of 60 forward primers for TCR Vbeta segments and 13 reverse primers for TCR Jbeta segments. The CDR3 region of rearranged TCR beta genes was amplified from genomic DNA by a multiplex PCR assay. The amplified TCR beta libraries were sequenced on the Illumina HiSeq System as 87-base-pair reads. The source study handled its data this way. A later analysis tallied 70 million to 100 million unique TCR beta chains across the approximately 670 repertoires, and around 12 million of those chains were shared by two or more donors. To remove PCR and sequencing errors, raw reads were error-corrected and collapsed into unique sequences using a nearest-neighbor algorithm that merged closely related sequences. V, D and J gene segments were assigned by aligning CDR3 sequences to IMGT reference sequences. Each retained sequence needed at least a six-nucleotide match to both a V gene segment and a J gene segment. A rearrangement counted as productive if the CDR3 had no stop codons and remained in frame with V and J, and every other rearrangement counted as non-productive. CDR3 was defined according to IMGT convention as the region running from the second conserved V-encoded cysteine to the conserved J-encoded phenylalanine. In an earlier analysis of 587 of the donors, sequences lacking an unambiguous match to a single V gene segment were excluded. An earlier analysis of about 590 of the donors classified V segments as functional when productive rearrangements were above 56.7% and as segregating when the standard deviation between donors was above 5%. To diagnose cytomegalovirus status from the catalog of TCR beta chain sequences, a statistical classification framework was built. In a later analysis, TCR nucleotide sequences were compared against IMGT/GENE-DB human TR gene sequences so that V and J genes could be assigned. A later analysis assigned CDR3 sequences and most-parsimonious VDJ recombination scenarios with the TCRdist pipeline. In a later analysis, each TCR beta chain was defined by its CDR3 amino acid sequence together with its V-gene family, and reads without a unique V-gene family were excluded. In a later analysis, approximately 590 highly shared, low-generation-probability nucleotide sequences were removed to address suspected cross-contamination and a sequencing artifact. A later analysis calculated a clonal expansion index for each public chain from normalized within-repertoire ranks of inferred template counts. In a later analysis, generation probabilities were computed with a VDJ recombination model fitted to out-of-frame rearrangements, and the resulting probabilities were checked against IGoR. A later analysis scored TCR-TCR, TCR-HLA and TCR-CMV co-occurrence with hypergeometric tests, applying a repertoire-size bias correction to TCR pairs. To estimate false discovery rates, a later analysis permuted the HLA or CMV assignments 20 times. A later analysis grouped co-occurring TCRs with DBSCAN, adding TCRdist sequence similarity when clustering within HLA-allele-positive subsets. For co-occurrence clustering, repertoires with fewer than 30,000 or more than 120,000 public chains were excluded, along with four to six repertoires with anomalous nucleotide sharing. The clones in this table, taken by TCRdb from immuneACCESS, are in-frame only. Not every clone is retained; where verified, under half of the shortfall comes from an unresolved V gene, and the cause of the rest is unknown. Clone size and the V and J calls come from that table; the DNA yielded D and trimming. This sample's table carries 55,000 to 85,000 clones. The leading ten clones occupy over 1.5% of the sample.

Turning to this clone: Its antigen is unknown.

On the study overall, not on this receptor specifically: Specific HLA alleles were associated with 16,951 TCR beta sequences at a false discovery rate of 0.05 in a later analysis. Across donors, most TCR sequences were observed very rarely, whereas some public TCRs were present in many individuals. A cluster of highly shared sequence variants was judged likely to represent a technical artifact of the sequencing pipeline. The cohort was sequenced for TCR beta chains only, and without alpha or paired-chain data the features that could be detected were limited. The classifier was reported to diagnose cytomegalovirus status with high specificity and sensitivity in both the original cohort and the validation cohort. A later genetic analysis associated a missense DCLRE1C variant with V-gene and J-gene trimming of TCR beta chains, and an independent cohort replicated the association. Roughly uniform sequencing depth across donors was assumed in presence/absence analyses, although this assumption may not hold. In the study, about 150 TCR beta chains were listed as associated with cytomegalovirus. Linkage disequilibrium might explain the correlated functional status among segregating V segments, but an unknown experimental factor could not be excluded. Some IMGT-functional V segments, including TRBV6-2 and TRBV6-3, could not be told apart with the 87-base-pair reads, so those segments were excluded. For the cohort, immune exposure information was limited to CMV serostatus. About 15 rarely observed V segments, including chromosome 9 orphons, were excluded from the earlier analysis of approximately 500 of the donors because counts were too low. In an earlier analysis of about 600 of the donors, most TCR beta V segments appeared in productive rearrangements about 87% or about 30% of the time, broadly matching IMGT annotations. A later analysis found that most CMV-associated TCR beta chains appeared HLA-restricted, with HLA associations seemingly driven largely by CMV exposure. The authors suggested that the approach could potentially be extended to other disease states and immunological phenotypes. Because HLA typing was unavailable for some donors at each locus, only the typed subset was used in association tests. When HLA alleles, especially DR and DQ, strongly co-occurred, TCR associations were difficult to assign to individual alleles. According to a later analysis, TCR association rates differed among HLA loci, with DRB1 alleles showing the most associated TCRs and HLA-C alleles showing the fewest. In a later analysis, several top co-occurrence clusters were reported to appear linked to parvovirus B19, influenza, CMV and Epstein-Barr virus. A few of the identified cytomegalovirus-associated TCR beta chains were confirmed in vitro to be specific for cytomegalovirus antigens. In a later analysis, HLA-associated TCR beta chains showed more clonal expansion and lower generation probabilities than non-associated chains that were equally common. A further reported finding was that TCR beta sequences accurately predicted the HLA-A and HLA-B alleles for most subjects in the first cohort. A later genetic analysis reported fewer N-insertions in productive TCRs among donors in an Asian-associated ancestry cluster than the roughly 640-donor mean.

Inclusive of the bounding cysteine and phenylalanine, the CDR3 is 15 residues long. The read is trimmed to its CDR3 DNA, 45 bases read in frame from base 1. From the germline V gene (reference sequence), CDR1 is LNHDA and CDR2 is SQIVND. V is trimmed back by 0 bases and J by 4 bases, and the junction contains 4 bases that no gene match accounts for. The chain was built from TRBV19 and TRBJ2-7, with 9 bases matching TRBD1. The TCR sequence derives from a woman aged 30 to 39 in good health and CMV-seronegative. Sequenced material: PBMCs. The DNA sequence follows: TGTGCCAGTAGTATAGACGGGACAGGGTTGTACGAGCAGTACTTC. The encoded protein is CASSIDGTGLYEQYF.